A few counts support the clone carrying this T cell receptor (beta chain). The antigen is unknown. Germline V CDR1 and CDR2: MNHNS, SASEGT. Trimming removed 5 bases from V and 6 bases from J, with 15 bases in between. The CDR3 runs to 14 residues. This entry belongs to a study of T cells after yellow fever vaccination. The study, taken as a whole, reports: Reappearance after the booster was observed for most primary-vaccination clones (roughly 95% CD4, just over 85% CD8).

UMIs were added to TCR cDNA along with a universal primer site when it was made by 5'RACE template switching. From the 5' RACE reads, TCRdb called clonotypes with MiXCR, one entry per CDR3 protein. The sample yields approximately 550,000 distinct CDR3 sequences, approximately 12% seen once. The receptor comes from a man aged 25 to 40 who received the YFV17D yellow fever vaccine. V is TRBV6-1 and J is TRBJ2-3; a possible D gene is TRBD2 (5 bases). The starting material was PBMCs, obtained on the day of the yellow fever booster vaccination. CDR3 sequence (DNA): TGTGCCAGCAGTCTTTGGACTCAATCTGATACGCAGTATTTT. It encodes CASSLWTQSDTQYF.